The entry below describes one T cell receptor (beta chain). Its matching antigen is unknown. A read error may explain this, as a much larger clone is one base away. This record comes from a study of tumor-infiltrating lymphocytes in primary liver carcinoma. The overall study: Patients were men and women aged 30 to 69 years. Study-level findings and limits: Tumor-adjacent and tumor-blood pairs shared a smaller degree of overlap than tumor region pairs. The top-250-clone fraction was significantly higher in tumors than in blood (p = 0.039).

With a constant-region primer, TCR beta cDNA was made from around 520 ng of total RNA. TCR beta libraries came from three nested multiplex PCR rounds using slightly modified ARM-PCR. In TCRdb, the multiplex PCR reads were re-called with MiXCR into one record per CDR3 protein. The sample yields around 170,000 distinct CDR3 sequences, over 50% seen once. The blood RNA (from unsorted whole blood) was obtained, and germline DNA was also extracted. The material sequenced was peripheral blood. The source is a man aged 40-49 years with primary liver carcinoma and hepatitis B virus infection.

The CDR3 coding sequence is TGTGCCAGCAGCCCGAACCACCTAGCGGGAGCTGGGCAGTATTTT. It specifies CASSPNHLAGAGQYF. The chain couples TRBV11-3 to TRBJ2-3; 10 bases line up with TRBD2. CDR3 size: 15 residues. The germline gives CDR1 SGHNT, CDR2 YENEEA. V gave up 5 bases and J gave up 11 bases; unmatched junction bases: 13.